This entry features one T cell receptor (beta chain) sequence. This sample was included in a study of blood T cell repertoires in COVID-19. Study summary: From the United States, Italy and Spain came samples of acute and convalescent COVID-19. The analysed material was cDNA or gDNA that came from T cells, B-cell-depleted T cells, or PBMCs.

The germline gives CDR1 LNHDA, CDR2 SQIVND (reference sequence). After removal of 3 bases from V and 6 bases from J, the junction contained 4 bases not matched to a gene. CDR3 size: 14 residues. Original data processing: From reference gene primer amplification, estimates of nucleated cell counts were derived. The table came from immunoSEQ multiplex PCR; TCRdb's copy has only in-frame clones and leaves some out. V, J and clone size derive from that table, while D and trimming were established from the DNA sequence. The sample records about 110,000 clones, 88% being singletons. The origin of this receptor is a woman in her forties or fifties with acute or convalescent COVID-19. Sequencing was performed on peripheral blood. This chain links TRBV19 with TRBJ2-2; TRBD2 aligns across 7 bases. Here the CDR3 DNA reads TGTGCCAGTAGTATTGGCGGGAGATCCGGGGAGCTGTTTTTT. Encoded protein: CASSIGGRSGELFF.